The 15 T cell receptor beta chains listed next were all sequenced from one sample in a study of cytomegalovirus exposure and HLA in healthy donors. Only in-frame clones appear in the TCRdb table, and some are missing; sequencing was by immunoSEQ multiplex PCR. The sample lists about 130,000 clones; approximately 95% were seen once. The sequenced sample was PBMCs. Source of these receptors: a man younger than 30 in good health and CMV-seronegative.

This clone was recorded only once. The gene calls are TRBV28 and TRBJ2-3; 7 nucleotides agree with TRBD1. The V gene's germline CDR1 is MDHEN and CDR2 SYDVKM. This CDR3 contains 15 residues. The V gene end was trimmed by 2 bases and the J gene end by 1 base; junction bases not matched to a gene: 3. This chain's CDR3 is CASSLLGQGTDTQYF. CDR3 in DNA: TGTGCCAGCAGTTTACTTGGACAGGGCACAGATACGCAGTATTTT.

V gene TRBV7-2 combines with J gene TRBJ2-1; D is possibly TRBD1 (5 bases). The V gene's germline CDR1 is SGHTA and CDR2 FQGNSA. V was cut by 4 bases and J by 3 bases, with 7 bases left in between. The CDR3 totals 13 residues. DNA for the CDR3: TGTGCCAGCAGCTGGCAGGGCTACAATGAGCAGTTCTTC. Its protein product is CASSWQGYNEQFF.

The CDR3 nucleotides read TGTGCCAGCAGCTTAATGGGGGCTAGCGGGAGTAACAATGAGCAGTTCTTC. Protein sequence: CASSLMGASGSNNEQFF. The chain links TRBV7-3 to TRBJ2-1; TRBD2 matches 10 bases. The CDR3 totals 17 residues. Trimming cost V 1 base and J 5 bases; bases outside gene matches: 8. Germline V CDR1 and CDR2: SGHTA, FQGTGA.

This chain connects TRBV19 to TRBJ2-7, with TRBD2 matching over 8 bases. V shed 3 bases, J shed 1 base, and the junction held 5 bases outside the gene matches. The CDR3 extends over 15 amino acids. Per germline, CDR1 LNHDA and CDR2 SQIVND (reference sequence). The CDR3 sequence is CASSISGAFSYEQYF. CDR3 DNA: TGTGCCAGTAGTATTAGCGGGGCGTTTTCCTACGAGCAGTACTTC.

The V gene is TRBV7-9, the J gene TRBJ2-1; 9 bases align to TRBD2. Germline assignment: CDR1 SEHNR and CDR2 FQNEAQ (reference sequence). This CDR3 has 14 amino acids. V was clipped by 9 bases and J by 7 bases; unmatched bases: 10. CDR3 residues: CASGAGGHQNEQFF. As DNA, the CDR3 is TGTGCCAGTGGGGCGGGAGGGCATCAGAATGAGCAGTTCTTC. The full variable domain, its missing parts supplied by reference TRBV7-9 and TRBJ2-1, is DTGVSQNPRHKITKRGQNVTFRCDPISEHNRLYWYRQTLGQGPEFLTYFQNEAQLEKSRLLSDRFSAERPKGSFSTLEIQRTEQGDSAMYLCASGAGGHQNEQFFGPGTRLTVL.

The rearrangement uses TRBV30 and TRBJ1-1, with a tentative D call TRBD1 (5 bases). Trimming removed 1 base from V and 5 bases from J, with 14 bases in between. From germline, CDR1 is GTSNPN and CDR2 SVGIG (reference sequence). This CDR3 comprises 14 residues. The CDR3 sequence: CAWSAVRASTEAFF. The DNA of the CDR3 is TGTGCCTGGAGTGCCGTCAGGGCATCGACTGAAGCTTTCTTT.

This rearrangement joins TRBV15 to TRBJ2-3, with 7 bases that match TRBD2. J gave up 3 bases and V 1 base, and 10 bases lay outside the gene matches. The CDR3 contains 17 residues. Germline CDR1 and CDR2: LNHNV and YYDKDF (reference sequence). Here the CDR3 reads CATSRGSGLARTDTQYF. The CDR3 DNA reads TGTGCCACCAGCAGAGGTAGCGGGCTAGCGAGAACAGATACGCAGTATTTT.

The rearrangement joins TRBV6-5 to TRBJ2-1; TRBD2 matches at 10 bases. Trimming removed 6 bases from V and 8 bases from J; junction bases left unmatched: 10. The CDR3 totals 15 residues. Germline-derived CDR1 and CDR2 are MNHEY and SVGAGI. In DNA, the CDR3 is TGTGCCAGCAGAGAGAGCGGGAGGGCCTCGGATGAGCAGTTCTTC. This translates into CASRESGRASDEQFF.

This chain links TRBV28 with TRBJ1-2, with TRBD1 as a possible D gene (6 bases). There are 12 residues in the CDR3. V was clipped by 8 bases and J by 8 bases, with 15 bases between them. CDR1 and CDR2 from the germline V gene are MDHEN and SYDVKM. CDR3: CASGGRVKGYTF. The CDR3 DNA sequence: TGTGCCAGCGGGGGCAGGGTTAAGGGCTACACCTTC.

This clone was detected only once. The chain uses TRBV30 and TRBJ1-2; perhaps TRBD1 as D (6 bases). The CDR3 extends over 14 amino acids. Per germline, CDR1 GTSNPN and CDR2 SVGIG (reference sequence). The ends were cut back, 1 base at V and 4 bases at J, with 13 bases in the middle. The CDR3 DNA follows: TGTGCCTGGAGTGGCCTACGGACAGTCTATGGCTACACCTTC. Translated: CAWSGLRTVYGYTF.

The CDR3 loop reads CASSQRGSYNEQFF. DNA for the CDR3: TGCGCCAGCAGCCAAAGGGGCAGCTACAATGAGCAGTTCTTC. V usage is TRBV4-3 and J usage is TRBJ2-1, with a weak D call TRBD1 (5 bases). Germline-derived CDR1 and CDR2 are LGHNA and YSLEER. The CDR3 length is 14 residues. Trimming stripped 2 bases from V and 3 bases from J, with 8 bases between.

This chain joins TRBV27 and TRBJ2-7; TRBD2 agrees at 8 bases. Losses at the gene ends were 5 bases for V and 3 bases for J; bases not matched to a gene: 6. The CDR3 runs to 14 residues. Germline V gives CDR1 MNHEY, CDR2 SMNVEV (reference sequence). CDR3 residues: CASSSGSFYYEQYF. The CDR3 DNA reads as TGTGCCAGCAGTAGCGGGAGCTTTTACTACGAGCAGTACTTC.

This clone is a singleton in its sample. The rearrangement uses TRBV9 and TRBJ2-1; 7 bases match TRBD2. With V trimmed by 0 bases and J by 6 bases, 9 bases remained unmatched. Per the germline V gene, CDR1 is SGDLS and CDR2 is YYNGEE. CDR3 length equals 16 residues. CDR3 sequence reads: CASSVGGWTSTNEQFF. CDR3 bases: TGTGCCAGCAGCGTAGGTGGGTGGACTAGTACCAATGAGCAGTTCTTC.

This clone was recorded only once. This chain links TRBV6-4 with TRBJ2-7; 9 nucleotides match TRBD2. The CDR3 has 15 amino acids. In germline, CDR1 is MRHNA, CDR2 SNTAGT. The J segment lost 2 bases and the V segment lost 4 bases, leaving 6 bases of the junction unmatched. The CDR3 sequence: CASSVAGEGPYEQYF. The CDR3 DNA reads TGTGCCAGCAGTGTAGCGGGAGAGGGGCCCTACGAGCAGTACTTC.

The J gene is TRBJ1-5, the V gene TRBV27; D gene uncertain. There are 14 residues in the CDR3. V lost 4 bases and J 2 bases, leaving 9 bases between the germline ends. The germline V gene encodes CDR1 MNHEY and CDR2 SMNVEV (reference sequence). The CDR3 is CASSWSFGNQPQHF. The CDR3 DNA is TGTGCCAGCAGTTGGAGTTTCGGCAATCAGCCCCAGCATTTT.